This TCR beta chain originates from a study of CD8+ T cells in alopecia areata (dated by TCRdb to between 2018 and 2020). Regarding the complete study: Treated patients were enrolled in an open-label pilot trial of oral tofacitinib, 5 to 10 mg twice daily, for moderate-to-severe alopecia areata. Patients stayed on tofacitinib for 6 to 18 months and then had 6 months of follow-up off drug so that delayed response and recurrence could be assessed. Clonality in the scalp was compared among normal scalp (n=4), patchy alopecia areata scalp (n=8), and alopecia totalis/universalis scalp (n=8). Amplification of TCRbeta CDR3 regions was done by immunoSEQ multiplex PCR using 35 Vbeta forward primers and 13 Jbeta reverse primers. In both human patients and the C3H/HeJ mouse model, the study applied high-throughput TCRbeta sequencing to look at T cell clonal expansion in alopecia areata. For the treated patients, the SALT score, which quantifies what percentage of scalp surface area is affected, served as the measure of disease severity. Human TCRbeta sequencing covered scalp tissue and sorted CD4+ and CD8+ peripheral blood T cells from patchy and totalis/universalis alopecia areata patients and healthy controls. RNA came from the PAXgene miRNA kit for fixed scalp, the miRNeasy kit for PBMCs, and the RNeasy kit for mouse skin. Tofacitinib-treated patients had biopsies at baseline and at 4 and 24 weeks of treatment, with a later scalp biopsy in several patients.

As to this clone: Its specific antigen is unknown. The record has no base qualities; no much larger clone is one base away.

The library was produced with the immunoSEQ multiplex PCR assay. For TCR sequencing, RNA was extracted from every sample and reverse transcribed into cDNA to serve as template. First-strand cDNA was synthesized with SuperScript III using a 2:1 mix of oligo-dT and random hexamers. A synthetic immune receptor repertoire was used to measure amplification bias, and any remaining bias was corrected computationally. Regarding the original processing steps: Raw reads were preprocessed to remove errors, and CDR3 was defined according to IMGT conventions as the region from the conserved cysteine to phenylalanine. Clonality was computed as 1 minus the Shannon entropy, with the entropy normalized by log2 of the number of productive unique TCRs. Whether scalp clones were CD4 or CD8 was inferred by matching scalp TCRbeta sequences against CD4 and CD8 repertoires sorted from blood. Held by TCRdb, this immuneACCESS table contains in-frame sequences only and omits some clones. Under half of the omission traces to an unresolved V gene where checked; the cause of the rest is unknown. The V and J calls and clone size come from that table; D and trimming were worked out from the DNA. The sample data list some 150,000 clones, and approximately 90% of these were observed just once. Roughly an eighth of the sample is in the top ten clones.

The time point label corresponds to: roughly 27 days on oral tofacitinib. The intended sense of this specimen's treatment or condition label: oral pan-JAK inhibitor, 5-10 mg twice daily. Peripheral blood and lesional scalp punch biopsies were obtained from patients with alopecia areata. PBMCs were isolated by density centrifugation and stained for CD3, CD4 and CD8, and CD4+ and CD8+ T cells were sorted on a FACSAria. Trimming removed 2 bases from V and 0 bases from J, leaving 9 bases between the germline ends. In the germline V gene, CDR1 corresponds to MNHEY and CDR2 to SVGAGI. Reading from cysteine to phenylalanine, the CDR3 counts 15 amino acids. Only the CDR3 DNA is retained, 45 bases long and in frame from the first base. Study-level results and caveats: Resident alphabeta T cells in normal human skin are also sequenced, complicating scalp TCR repertoire analysis, unlike mouse skin dominated by gammadelta T cells. Scalp clonality and the number of expanded CD8+ clones among the top 100 scalp clones were significantly decreased by tofacitinib. During tofacitinib treatment, many expanded lesional clones remained in scalp and blood, and this persistence may partly explain relapse after treatment is stopped. Shared TCR sequences between patients were less evident than in mice, which may be partly attributable to HLA diversity in the patient population. The treated cohort was small, with a single nonresponder, so links between baseline CD8+ expansion and response need larger studies. Compared with normal scalp, lesional scalp, particularly in alopecia totalis/universalis, had higher clonality and more expanded CD8+ clones, which suggests antigenic drive.

The source was CD8+ T cells sorted from blood, collected at week 4, from a patient treated with tofacitinib. Recombination connected TRBV6-5 to TRBJ2-3, with TRBD1 as a weak D call on 6 bases. The receptor was isolated from a human donor with alopecia areata. The CDR3 reads CASSYGTTSTDTQYF. The DNA sequence is TGTGCCAGCAGTTACGGGACAACTAGCACAGATACGCAGTATTTT.